The 30 T cell receptor beta chains below come from one sample, sequenced in a study of blood T cells in healthy people across ages. Together with a sample-barcoded 5' primer, a J-beta primer mix was included in a second PCR lasting about 6 to 11 cycles. TCRdb called the 5' RACE reads again in MiXCR, with one record for every CDR3 protein. The sample shows about 670,000 distinct CDR3 sequences, around 52% of them seen only once. Sequencing was carried out using blood. Receptors were obtained from an elderly woman in good health.

Here the CDR3 reads CASSLARGGGTDTQYF. In nucleotides, the CDR3 is TGTGCCAGCAGCTTAGCGCGGGGGGGAGGCACAGATACGCAGTATTTT. The chain combines TRBV11-2 with TRBJ2-3, with 9 bases fitting TRBD2. In germline, CDR1 is SGHAT, CDR2 FQNNGV. J gave up 1 base and V 1 base, and 3 bases lay outside the gene matches. CDR3 size: 16 residues.

The gene calls are TRBV12-3 or TRBV12-4 and TRBJ2-3, with 8 bases lining up with TRBD1. The CDR3 is 15 residues long. Trimming removed 5 bases from V and 2 bases from J; junction bases left unmatched: 6. CDR3 bases: TGTGCCAGCAGTCCCACAGGGGGGAACACAGATACGCAGTATTTT. Its protein product is CASSPTGGNTDTQYF.

The CDR3, as DNA: TGCGCCAGCAGCTCGAATGGGGAGACCCAGTACTTC. It translates to CASSSNGETQYF. V usage is TRBV5-1 and J usage is TRBJ2-5; no reliable D call. The CDR3 is 12 residues long. The germline V gene encodes CDR1 SGHRS and CDR2 YFSETQ. Trimming stripped 3 bases from V and 5 bases from J, with 8 bases between. The whole variable domain, remainder taken from reference TRBV5-1 and TRBJ2-5, is KAGVTQTPRYLIKTRGQQVTLSCSPISGHRSVSWYQQTPGQGLQFLFEYFSETQRNKGNFPGRFSGRQFSNSRSEMNVSTLELGDSALYLCASSSNGETQYFGPGTRLLVL.

This chain links TRBV29-1 with TRBJ2-7; 7 bases map to TRBD2. V shed 4 bases, J shed 0 bases, and the junction held 3 bases outside the gene matches. Germline CDR1 and CDR2: SQVTM and ANQGSEA. This CDR3 is built from 13 residues. The CDR3 loop is CSVVGGSSYEQYF. In DNA, the CDR3 is TGCAGCGTTGTGGGGGGGAGCTCCTACGAGCAGTACTTC.

Here the CDR3 reads CASTPQRTYNEQYF. CDR3 DNA sequence: TGTGCCAGCACCCCGCAGCGGACATACAATGAGCAGTACTTC. V usage is TRBV12-3 or TRBV12-4 and J usage is TRBJ2-7, with D perhaps assigned TRBD1 or TRBD2 (5 bases each). The CDR3 consists of 14 residues. Trimming removed 7 bases from V and 7 bases from J, with 20 bases in between.

The rearrangement joins TRBV18 to TRBJ2-7; D might be TRBD1 (6 bases). The length of the CDR3 is 15 residues. Deletions cut 6 bases from V and 0 bases from J, with 15 bases between. CDR1 and CDR2 from the germline V gene are KGHSH and LQKENI. The CDR3: CASSPGTPSSYEQYF. For the CDR3, the DNA is TGTGCCAGCTCCCCCGGGACACCGAGCTCCTACGAGCAGTACTTC.

This clonotype has a handful of counts. This chain uses TRBV7-2 with TRBJ1-2; 7 bases map to TRBD1. The CDR3 spans 13 residues. With 5 bases clipped from V and 8 bases from J, the junction kept 8 bases outside the gene matches. The germline CDR1 and CDR2 sequences are SGHTA and FQGNSA. CDR3 sequence: CASSPGQDIGYTF. The CDR3 DNA reads TGTGCCAGCAGCCCAGGACAGGACATCGGCTACACCTTC.

CDR3 loop: CASSLGRGQGITSTDTQYF. In DNA, the CDR3 is TGTGCCAGCAGCCTAGGGCGGGGACAGGGAATAACGAGCACAGATACGCAGTATTTT. This chain uses TRBV2 with TRBJ2-3; 9 bases agree with TRBD1. The CDR3 is 19 residues long. V lost 6 bases to trimming and J lost 0 bases; unmatched junction nucleotides: 16. CDR1 and CDR2 from the germline V gene are SNHLY and FYNNEI.

This clonotype was observed a few times. The chain combines TRBV27 with TRBJ1-3; TRBD1 aligns across 8 bases. CDR3 length equals 15 residues. CDR1 is MNHEY and CDR2 is SMNVEV in the germline V gene (reference sequence). The V segment lost 5 bases and the J segment 0 bases; nucleotides outside the gene matches: 3. Here the CDR3 reads CASSRTGLSGNTIYF. In nucleotides, the CDR3 is TGTGCCAGCAGTCGGACAGGGCTCTCTGGAAACACCATATATTTT.

Concerning this clonotype itself: An end of the junction differs from the germline gene, which may be a read error. The rearrangement uses TRBV25-1 and TRBJ2-7; a weak D match, TRBD2 (6 bases). The DNA matches TRBJ2-5 better at its end, which makes the J call doubtful. The CDR3 runs to 15 residues. Germline V gene sequence: CDR1 MGHDK, CDR2 SYGVNS. CDR3 sequence (DNA): TGTGCCGGCAGTGTGGGAGGAGCGCTCGCTCAGACCCAGTACTTC. Translating gives CAGSVGGALAQTQYF.

The V and J genes are TRBV13 and TRBJ2-3, with 7 positions matching TRBD2. V shed 7 bases, J shed 4 bases, and the junction held 17 bases outside the gene matches. The CDR3 is made up of 17 amino acids. The germline gives CDR1 PRHDT, CDR2 FYEKMQ (reference sequence). The chain's CDR3 is CASTKPSGPTIPDTQYF. The CDR3 bases are TGTGCCAGCACCAAACCTAGCGGACCCACTATCCCAGATACGCAGTATTTT.

Comment on this clonotype: This may come from a read error, since a much larger clone is one base off. The chain carries TRBV7-2 and TRBJ2-5; D gene uncertain. The J call may be in error: the DNA end matches TRBJ2-7 better. The CDR3 runs to 14 residues. Germline-derived CDR1 and CDR2 are SGHTA and FQGNSA. The CDR3, as DNA: TGTGCCAGCAGCTTAGTTCAGTCTCCAGACGAGCAGTACTTC. This codes for CASSLVQSPDEQYF.

This clonotype was counted once. This chain joins TRBV5-6 and TRBJ2-1, with TRBD1 matching over 11 bases. Germline V gives CDR1 SGHDT, CDR2 YYEEEE. Trimming took 4 bases from V and 12 from J; bases not matched to a gene: 6. The CDR3 is 13 residues long. The CDR3 sequence is CASSLGTGGWQFF. The CDR3 DNA sequence: TGTGCCAGCAGCCTAGGGACAGGGGGTTGGCAGTTCTTC.

This clonotype was detected many times. The CDR3 spells CASSLGALNEQFF. The CDR3, as DNA: TGTGCCAGCAGCTTAGGTGCACTAAATGAGCAGTTCTTC. This sequence joins TRBV7-9 and TRBJ2-1; D unresolved. The CDR3 runs to 13 residues. V lost 1 base to trimming and J lost 7 bases, with 8 bases between them. Per the germline V gene, CDR1 is SEHNR and CDR2 is FQNEAQ (reference sequence).

This sequence joins TRBV3-1 and TRBJ1-1; TRBD1 is a possible D gene (5 bases). This CDR3 is 11 amino acids long. The germline V gene has CDR1 LGHDT and CDR2 YNNKEL (reference sequence). Deletions cut 5 bases from V and 8 bases from J, with 9 bases between. CDR3 loop: CASSYNREAFF. In DNA, the CDR3 is TGTGCCAGCAGCTACAACAGGGAAGCTTTCTTT. The full variable domain, with the rest looked up from reference TRBV3-1 and TRBJ1-1, is DTAVSQTPKYLVTQMGNDKSIKCEQNLGHDTMYWYKQDSKKFLKIMFSYNNKELIINETVPNRFSPKSPDKAHLNLHINSLELGDSAVYFCASSYNREAFFGQGTRLTVV.

On this clonotype: A much larger clone differs from this one at a single base, so this may be a read error. The V call is TRBV20-1, the J call TRBJ2-5; a possible D gene is TRBD2 (6 bases). V was shortened by 3 bases and J by 11 bases, with 16 bases between the two germline ends. Germline V lookup: CDR1 DFQATT, CDR2 SNEGSKA (reference sequence). The CDR3 loop spans 12 amino acids. Here the CDR3 reads CSASNPGDGQYF. Written as DNA, the CDR3 is TGCAGTGCTAGTAATCCGGGAGACGGGCAGTACTTC.

This clonotype was recorded at least ten times. The chain uses TRBV5-6 and TRBJ2-5; tentative D call: TRBD2 (5 bases). The CDR3 spans 15 residues. Between the trimmed V and J ends, which lost 6 bases and 4 bases, there was a span of 19 bases. The V gene's germline CDR1 is SGHDT and CDR2 YYEEEE. The CDR3 is CASNPIARQRETQYF. The CDR3 DNA reads TGTGCCAGCAATCCGATAGCGAGGCAGAGAGAGACCCAGTACTTC.

This chain joins TRBV2 and TRBJ2-3; TRBD1 or TRBD2 may be the D gene (6 bases each). CDR1 and CDR2 (germline): SNHLY, FYNNEI. V lost 6 bases and J lost 3, with 19 bases in between. There are 16 residues in the CDR3. This chain's CDR3 is CASSPLVGGPTDTQYF. Written as DNA, the CDR3 is TGTGCCAGCAGCCCCCTGGTAGGGGGGCCGACAGATACGCAGTATTTT.

This rearrangement joins TRBV6-5 to TRBJ2-3, with D tentatively TRBD2 (6 bases). Germline CDR1 reads MNHEY; CDR2 reads SVGAGI. The V end was cut by 7 bases, the J end by 0 bases, with 11 bases between. The CDR3 has 14 residues. The CDR3 DNA reads as TGTGCCAGCAAGGTAGCGGCTAGCACAGATACGCAGTATTTT. Amino acid sequence: CASKVAASTDTQYF.

The chain employs TRBV10-3 and TRBJ1-2; no firm D call. The CDR3 is made up of 12 amino acids. V was clipped by 5 bases and J by 6 bases, with 10 bases between them. CDR1 is ENHRY and CDR2 is SYGVKD in the germline V gene. Written as DNA, the CDR3 is TGTGCCATCAGTCCCGACGGCGATGGCTACACCTTC. Protein sequence: CAISPDGDGYTF.

In its sample, this clonotype was seen many times. The chain joins TRBV5-1 to TRBJ2-1, with D possibly being TRBD2 (7 bases). The germline V gene has CDR1 SGHRS and CDR2 YFSETQ. The germline V and J ends were trimmed by 3 bases and 6 bases, with 16 bases remaining between them. This CDR3 is built from 15 residues. CDR3 coding DNA: TGCGCCAGCAGCTGGGCGGGGGCTCCACTCAATGAGCAGTTCTTC. Its translation is CASSWAGAPLNEQFF.

Concerning this clonotype itself: This may arise from a read error, as a much more abundant clone is one base away. The chain joins TRBV10-3 to TRBJ2-1; TRBD2 aligns across 7 bases. This CDR3 is 16 amino acids long. Germline CDR1 ENHRY, CDR2 SYGVKD. CDR3 DNA: TGTGCCATCAGTTTCACCGGGACTAATTCTCGGAATGAGCAGATCTTC. It is translated as CAISFTGTNSRNEQIF.

This clonotype was seen more than once but under ten times. The chain uses TRBV21-1 and TRBJ1-4. TRBV21-1 is annotated as a pseudogene. CDR3 size: 9 residues. DNA of the CDR3: TGTGCCAGCAGGCGAAAACTGTTTTTT. Its protein is CASRRKLFF.

This clonotype came up many times. The junction shows a germline mismatch at one end, possibly a read error. The chain joins TRBV2 to TRBJ2-1, with D possibly TRBD1 on 6 matching bases. CDR1 is SNHLY and CDR2 is FYNNEI in the germline V gene. The CDR3 covers 14 residues. Written as DNA, the CDR3 is TGTGCCACCAGGGGTGACACCCTATACATTGAGCAGTTCTTC. Residues: CATRGDTLYIEQFF.

The chain carries TRBV3-1 and TRBJ2-1, with 9 bases aligning to TRBD1. The CDR3 totals 14 residues. The germline CDR1 and CDR2 sequences are LGHDT and YNNKEL (reference sequence). The V gene end was trimmed by 1 base and the J gene end by 9 bases; junction bases not matched to a gene: 4. Here the CDR3 reads CASSQAATGGEQFF. For the CDR3, the DNA is TGTGCCAGCAGCCAAGCCGCGACAGGGGGTGAGCAGTTCTTC.

This clonotype has a single count. The J gene is TRBJ2-1, the V gene TRBV4-2; TRBD2 matches at 8 bases. This CDR3 region has 14 residues. Germline V gives CDR1 LGHNA, CDR2 YNFKEQ. J was trimmed by 8 bases and V by 2 bases; bases with no gene match: 5. CDR3 bases: TGTGCCAGCAGCCAACCCGGACTAGCCTATGAGCAGTTCTTC. As protein: CASSQPGLAYEQFF.

The chain is built from TRBV7-6 and TRBJ1-4; possible D gene TRBD1, 6 bases. CDR1 is SGHVS, CDR2 FNYEAQ, per germline. The CDR3 runs 15 residues. The V end lost 8 bases, the J end lost 8 bases, and 21 bases lay between the germline ends. For the CDR3, the DNA is TGTGCCAGCCTCCCAATGGGGGGGCCGGGGGAAAAACTGTTTTTT. It translates to CASLPMGGPGEKLFF.

With regard to this clonotype: Being one base from a much bigger clone, this may be a read error. The chain employs TRBV5-1 and TRBJ2-7; TRBD1 is a possible D gene (6 bases). Germline V lookup: CDR1 SGHRS, CDR2 YFSETQ. Trimming left V 0 bases short and J 3 bases short, with 13 bases between. The CDR3 spans 15 residues. As DNA, the CDR3 is TGCGCCAGCAGCTTGGGAGAGCAGGGGAACTACGAGCAGTACTTC. Translating gives CASSLGEQGNYEQYF.

This clonotype was seen at least ten times. The chain joins TRBV29-1 to TRBJ2-1, with 14 nucleotides matching TRBD2. Per germline, CDR1 SQVTM and CDR2 ANQGSEA. The J segment lost 7 bases and the V segment lost 5 bases, leaving 4 bases of the junction unmatched. The CDR3 consists of 14 residues. DNA of the CDR3: TGCAGCGTTTCGGGACTAGCGGGAGTGAATGAGCAGTTCTTC. Amino acids: CSVSGLAGVNEQFF.

The gene calls are TRBV24-1 and TRBJ2-5; D ambiguous. The DNA end is more similar to TRBJ2-7, so the J call may be wrong. CDR1 is KGHDR, CDR2 SFDVKD, per germline. The CDR3 is 12 residues long. CDR3 loop: CATSDLFYEQYF. The CDR3 region has the DNA TGTGCCACCAGTGATTTGTTCTACGAGCAGTACTTC.